This T cell receptor beta chain was retrieved from a study of blood T cell repertoires in COVID-19. Looking at the study overall: T cells, B-cell-depleted T cells, or PBMCs provided the cDNA or gDNA that served as material.

Trimming stripped 1 base from V and 4 bases from J, with 7 bases between. The CDR3 is 13 amino acids. The germline V gene has CDR1 PRHDT and CDR2 FYEKMQ (reference sequence). Sequencing was performed with immunoSEQ multiplex PCR; in TCRdb, only in-frame clones are kept and a portion is missing. The sample records some 200,000 clones, roughly 80% being singletons. What was sequenced was PBMCs or T cells enriched from blood (not recorded which). This clonotype was sampled from a woman aged 45-65 years who had been exposed to COVID-19. The V gene is TRBV13, the J gene TRBJ1-1; D is unresolved. In DNA, the CDR3 is TGTGCCAGCAGCTTAGCAGGTACCACTGAAGCTTTCTTT. Translation: CASSLAGTTEAFF.